Listed below are T cell receptor beta chains from one sample, sequenced in a study of blood T cell repertoires in COVID-19. Clones were sequenced by immunoSEQ multiplex PCR, and TCRdb holds only the in-frame ones, with some missing. The sample consists of 450,000 or so clones, approximately 90% of them appearing once. The sample comprised peripheral blood. The receptor set was obtained from a man younger than 35 with COVID-19, enrolled during active disease. Each CDR3 is given with its conserved first and last residue. A D gene is named only where the DNA matches it firmly. Clone size is stated in some rows and not others, as once, few, many or a class when expanded.

clone_size: .; j_call: TRBJ2-1; v_call: TRBV11-3; d_call: .; cdr3_nt: TGTGCCAGCAGCACCCCACTAGCCACGGGTTACAATGAGCAGTTCTTC; cdr3_aa: CASSTPLATGYNEQFF
clone_size: .; j_call: TRBJ1-1; v_call: TRBV30; d_call: .; cdr3_nt: TGTGCCTGGAGTCAATACAGGGTGAACACTGAAGCTTTCTTT; cdr3_aa: CAWSQYRVNTEAFF
clone_size: .; j_call: TRBJ2-7; v_call: TRBV2; d_call: .; cdr3_nt: TGTGCCAGCAGCGACAGCTCCCGGATCTACGAGCAGTACTTC; cdr3_aa: CASSDSSRIYEQYF
clone_size: few; j_call: TRBJ1-4; v_call: TRBV4-2; d_call: .; cdr3_nt: TGTGCCAGCAGCACCAGGGACTCGAGTGAAAAACTGTTTTTT; cdr3_aa: CASSTRDSSEKLFF
clone_size: .; j_call: TRBJ2-1; v_call: TRBV19; d_call: .; cdr3_nt: TGTGCCAGTAGTAGAATTAGCGGTCACAATGAGCAGTTCTTC; cdr3_aa: CASSRISGHNEQFF
clone_size: once; j_call: TRBJ2-7; v_call: TRBV11-2; d_call: TRBD1; cdr3_nt: TGTGCCAGCAGCTTAGAAGGGACAGGATACTACGAGCAGTACTTC; cdr3_aa: CASSLEGTGYYEQYF
clone_size: .; j_call: TRBJ1-6; v_call: TRBV7-3; d_call: .; cdr3_nt: TGTGCCAGCAGCTTAGCAGGGGATTCACCCCTCCACTTT; cdr3_aa: CASSLAGDSPLHF
clone_size: .; j_call: TRBJ2-3; v_call: TRBV6-5; d_call: .; cdr3_nt: TGTGCCAGCAGTTTCGGACAGGAGGGTACGCAGTATTTT; cdr3_aa: CASSFGQEGTQYF
clone_size: once; j_call: TRBJ1-1; v_call: TRBV21-1; d_call: .; cdr3_nt: TGTGCCAGCAGCAAAGTCCGGACAGAGAACACTGAAGCTTTCTTT; cdr3_aa: CASSKVRTENTEAFF
clone_size: .; j_call: TRBJ2-7; v_call: TRBV19; d_call: TRBD2; cdr3_nt: TGTGCCAGTAGTGGACTAGGGACCGAAACCCCCGAGCAGTACTTC; cdr3_aa: CASSGLGTETPEQYF
clone_size: .; j_call: TRBJ1-4; v_call: TRBV19; d_call: TRBD1; cdr3_nt: TGTGCCAGTATAGAAGAGGGACAGGTTAATGAAAAACTGTTTTTT; cdr3_aa: CASIEEGQVNEKLFF
clone_size: .; j_call: TRBJ2-5; v_call: TRBV11-3; d_call: TRBD2; cdr3_nt: TGTGCCAGCAGCTTGGGTTATGTTGCGGGGGGACAAGAGACCCAGTACTTC; cdr3_aa: CASSLGYVAGGQETQYF
clone_size: .; j_call: TRBJ2-2; v_call: TRBV9; d_call: .; cdr3_nt: TGTGCCAGCAGCCGTAAGCGGGCGAACACCGGGGAGCTGTTTTTT; cdr3_aa: CASSRKRANTGELFF